Listed below are T cell receptor beta chains from one sample, sequenced in a study of blood T cell repertoires in COVID-19. Generated by immunoSEQ multiplex PCR, the TCRdb table keeps only in-frame clones and is missing some. The profile shows about 300,000 clones, roughly nine tenths of them singletons. The sample comprised peripheral blood. The receptors were gathered from a man younger than 35 with active or convalescent COVID-19. CDR3s include the opening cysteine and the closing phenylalanine or tryptophan. The order of the fields is V gene, J gene, clone size, D gene, CDR3 DNA, CDR3 protein. D genes are given only for firm matches. Part of the rows lack a size; the others show once, few, many or a class for expanded clones.

TRBV7-9	TRBJ1-1	-	TRBD1	TGTGCCAGCAGTCAGGGGGACAGCCAGAAAGCTTTCTTT	CASSQGDSQKAFF
TRBV19	TRBJ2-3	-	TRBD2	TGTGCCAGTAGTCAGCCCGGGACTATCACAGATACGCAGTATTTT	CASSQPGTITDTQYF
TRBV18	TRBJ2-5	-	TRBD1	TGTGCCAGCTCACCAGGGACAGGGGGAGAGACCCAGTACTTC	CASSPGTGGETQYF
TRBV4-1	TRBJ1-1	-	TRBD1	TGCGCCAGCAGCCAAGACGGACAGGGGGCGGCTGAAGCTTTCTTT	CASSQDGQGAAEAFF
TRBV2	TRBJ1-2	-	-	TGTGCCAGCAGTGATGACAGCTCCTATGGCTACACCTTC	CASSDDSSYGYTF
TRBV7-6	TRBJ2-7	-	TRBD1	TGTGCCAGCAGCCCGTGGACAGGGTCCTCCTACGAGCAGTACTTC	CASSPWTGSSYEQYF
TRBV7-2	TRBJ1-4	-	-	TGTGCCAGCAGCTTAGGGACAGACAAACTGTTTTTT	CASSLGTDKLFF
TRBV4-1	TRBJ1-3	-	-	TGCGCCAGCAGCGCCGTCGGGGGGTCGTACAACACCATATATTTT	CASSAVGGSYNTIYF
TRBV13	TRBJ2-6	-	TRBD1	TGTGCCAGCAGCGAGGGCAGGGGGCGGTCTGCTGGGGCCAACGTCCTGACTTTC	CASSEGRGRSAGANVLTF
TRBV11-2	TRBJ2-7	-	-	TGTGCCAGCAGTCCAGGGGTGGCCTACGAGCAGTACTTC	CASSPGVAYEQYF
TRBV28	TRBJ2-5	-	TRBD2	TGTGCCAGCAGTTTTAGGTCATGGGTGCCGCGGGGGATAGACTACCCGTTGGAGACCCAGTACTTC	CASSFRSWVPRGIDYPLETQYF
TRBV9	TRBJ2-5	-	-	TGTGCCAGCAGCCATCCCGCGGGGCTACAACAAGAGACCCAGTACTTC	CASSHPAGLQQETQYF
TRBV6-1	TRBJ1-1	-	TRBD1	TGTGCCAGCAGTGAAGCGACAGGGGGGCTGAACACTGAAGCTTTCTTT	CASSEATGGLNTEAFF
TRBV18	TRBJ2-4	-	TRBD1	TGTGCCAGCTCACCACCGACAGGGGTGAACATTCAGTACTTC	CASSPPTGVNIQYF
TRBV4-2	TRBJ2-5	-	TRBD2	TGTGCCAGCAGCCAAGACTCCTGGACTAGCGGGGGTCGCACGGAGACCCAGTACTTC	CASSQDSWTSGGRTETQYF
TRBV6-2/TRBV6-3	TRBJ2-2	-	TRBD2	TGTGCCAGCAGTTATTCCGCGCGGGGGGGGAGGAACACCGGGGAGCTGTTTTTT	CASSYSARGGRNTGELFF
TRBV18	TRBJ1-2	-	-	TGTGCCAGCTCACCTCGGGACAAGGACCCCTATGGCTACACCTTC	CASSPRDKDPYGYTF
TRBV5-6	TRBJ2-6	-	TRBD1	TGTGCCAGCAGTAACAGGGGGAGGGCCAACGTCCTGACTTTC	CASSNRGRANVLTF
TRBV7-6	TRBJ2-1	-	-	TGTGCCAGCAGCTATGATAGCGTCTCTCGTTACAATGAGCAGTTCTTC	CASSYDSVSRYNEQFF
TRBV9	TRBJ2-1	-	-	TGTGCCAGCAGCTCCACGACAAATGAGCAGTTCTTC	CASSSTTNEQFF
TRBV19	TRBJ1-1	-	-	TGTGCCAGTAGTAGTCTCAGGGTCCCGAACACTGAAGCTTTCTTT	CASSSLRVPNTEAFF
TRBV13	TRBJ2-1	-	TRBD1	TGTGCCAGCAGCCAGGAAAGGACAGGCAGTTTATTTGATGAGCAGTTCTTC	CASSQERTGSLFDEQFF
TRBV5-1	TRBJ2-5	once	-	TGCGCCAGCAGCTTGTGGAGTCAGAACCAAGAGACCCAGTACTTC	CASSLWSQNQETQYF
TRBV18	TRBJ1-1	-	-	TGTGCCAGCTCACCCCTCCGGGGTACGAGGACTGAAGCTTTCTTT	CASSPLRGTRTEAFF
TRBV19	TRBJ2-1	once	TRBD1	TGTGCCAGTAGTACCCAAGGACAGGGGGTCTACAATGAGCAGTTCTTC	CASSTQGQGVYNEQFF
TRBV27	TRBJ2-7	-	TRBD1	TGTGCCAGCAGTCCACTGACAGGGGCACTACTCGAGCAGTACTTC	CASSPLTGALLEQYF
TRBV10-2	TRBJ2-1	-	-	TGCGCCAGCAGTGAGTTAGGGGGTAGGGATAGGCATGAGCAGTTCTTC	CASSELGGRDRHEQFF
TRBV6-2/TRBV6-3	TRBJ2-7	once	-	TGTGCCAGCAGTTGGGGGGGGCCCTACGAGCAGTACTTC	CASSWGGPYEQYF
TRBV7-9	TRBJ2-1	once	TRBD2	TGTGCCAGCAGCTTCCTGGCGGGAGGACCGTACAATGAGCAGTTCTTC	CASSFLAGGPYNEQFF
TRBV4-1	TRBJ2-3	-	TRBD1	TGCGCCAGCAGCCAAGCGGAGCAGGGGGCAGGTGATACGCAGTATTTT	CASSQAEQGAGDTQYF
TRBV18	TRBJ2-1	once	TRBD1	TGTGCCAGCTCACCACCGGGACAGCCCCATGAGCAGTTCTTC	CASSPPGQPHEQFF
TRBV6-4	TRBJ2-3	-	TRBD1	TGTGCCAGCAGCGGGACAGGGGGCGGCGCAGATACGCAGTATTTT	CASSGTGGGADTQYF
TRBV7-9	TRBJ2-7	-	TRBD2	TGTGCCATCGCCGGGACTAGCGGGAGTGATTACTACGAGCAGTACTTC	CAIAGTSGSDYYEQYF
TRBV28	TRBJ1-2	-	TRBD1	TGTGCCAGCAGTTTTTTAGCAGGGGGCTCTAACTATGGCTACACCTTC	CASSFLAGGSNYGYTF
TRBV6-6	TRBJ1-3	few	-	TGTGCCAGCAGTTTCAGGGCGGCATCTGGAAACACCATATATTTT	CASSFRAASGNTIYF
TRBV3-1/TRBV3-2	TRBJ2-1	few	TRBD1	TGTGCCAGCAGCGGGCGGGTTGGAGTCAGGGGGCTGGATGAGCAGTTCTTC	CASSGRVGVRGLDEQFF
TRBV5-1	TRBJ1-3	-	TRBD1	TGCGCCAGCAGCTTTCAACAGGGGCCCGGAAACACCATATATTTT	CASSFQQGPGNTIYF
TRBV11-3	TRBJ1-1	once	TRBD1	TGTGCCAGCAGCCAGGACAGGGGCCATCGGGCTTTCTTT	CASSQDRGHRAFF
TRBV6-6	TRBJ2-7	few	TRBD1	TGTGCCAGATGGGAGGGGACAGGGGGCTACGAGCAGTACTTC	CARWEGTGGYEQYF
TRBV6-2/TRBV6-3	TRBJ2-5	-	TRBD2	TGTGCCAGCAGTTCAAGCGGGAACCAAGAGACCCAGTACTTC	CASSSSGNQETQYF
TRBV28	TRBJ1-5	-	-	TGTGCCAGCACCTCGGGGGGGGGAACACGGCCCCAGCATTTT	CASTSGGGTRPQHF
TRBV14	TRBJ2-7	-	-	TGTGCCAGCAGCCAAAGAGGAGGGACAGTCTCCTACGAGCAGTACTTC	CASSQRGGTVSYEQYF
TRBV6-5	TRBJ2-1	few	-	TGTGCCAGCAGTTACCGGTCGGGTTCATACAATGAGCAGTTCTTC	CASSYRSGSYNEQFF
TRBV7-6	TRBJ2-1	-	-	TGTGCCAGCAGCGGCAGTACCTACAATGAGCAGTTCTTC	CASSGSTYNEQFF
TRBV5-6	TRBJ1-1	-	-	TGTGCCAGCAGCAGAACGACAGCGAAGAACACTGAAGCTTTCTTT	CASSRTTAKNTEAFF
TRBV6-6	TRBJ2-7	-	TRBD1	TGTGCCAGCAGTTACTCGTTCGACAGGGGACGCGAGCAGTACTTC	CASSYSFDRGREQYF
TRBV7-2	TRBJ1-2	-	-	TGTGCCAGCAGCTTAACAGATGCTTATGGCTACACCTTC	CASSLTDAYGYTF
TRBV9	TRBJ1-2	-	-	TGTGCCAGCAGCAGAGCCCCGGGTAGCTATGGCTACACCTTC	CASSRAPGSYGYTF
TRBV15	TRBJ1-1	-	-	-	CATSREVVGGGASF
TRBV5-1	TRBJ2-3	-	-	TGCGCCAGCAGCTTGGGTCCCATTAGCACAGATACGCAGTATTTT	CASSLGPISTDTQYF